The rows below give T cell receptor beta chains drawn from one sample of a study of OX40 agonist ivuxolimab in advanced cancers. Repertoires were generated with immunoSEQ multiplex PCR, while TCRdb's copy carries only in-frame clones and drops some. The table includes about 13,000 clones, roughly two thirds detected once. This specimen consisted of CD4+ or CD8+ T cells sorted from blood, obtained in a trial of the OX40 agonist ivuxolimab. All receptors derive from an adult with an advanced solid tumor such as melanoma, head and neck, liver or kidney cancer. The CDR3 runs from the conserved cysteine through the conserved F or W. D genes are given only for firm matches. Clone size is stated in some rows and not others, as once, few, many or a class when expanded.

TRBV19	NA	TRBJ2-2	NA	TGTGCCAGTGGGTATAATCCCGGGGAGCTGTTTTTT	CASGYNPGELFF
TRBV29-1	NA	TRBJ2-1	NA	TGCAGCGCTCGGGAAAAGGAGCAGTTCTTC	CSAREKEQFF
TRBV6-5	medium-sized	TRBJ2-3	NA	TGTGCCAGCACCCTCAGGACAGATCTCACAGATACGCAGTATTTT	CASTLRTDLTDTQYF
TRBV27	few	TRBJ2-1	NA	TGTGCCAGCAGTTTAGGCCCCGGGTCAATTAATGAGCAGTTCTTC	CASSLGPGSINEQFF
TRBV4-3	NA	TRBJ2-1	TRBD2	TGCGCCAGCAGCCAAGATAGGCGGGGGGGCCTCAATGAGCAGTTCTTC	CASSQDRRGGLNEQFF
TRBV15	NA	TRBJ2-7	TRBD2	TGTGCCACCAGCAGACGGACTAGCCACGAGCAGTACTTC	CATSRRTSHEQYF
TRBV11-3	NA	TRBJ2-3	NA	TGTGCCAGCAGCTCCTCGGGGGCGCGGGATACGCAGTATTTT	CASSSSGARDTQYF
TRBV2	few	TRBJ2-1	TRBD1	TGTGCCAGCAGAACAGGGGGCTCCTACAATGAGCAGTTCTTC	CASRTGGSYNEQFF
TRBV7-8	once	TRBJ2-7	NA	TGTGCCAGCAGCTTAGAGGGGGGACCGAGCTCCTACGAGCAGTACTTC	CASSLEGGPSSYEQYF
TRBV19	medium-sized	TRBJ2-1	TRBD1	TGTGCCAGTAGTCCCGACCCGGGACAGGGGAGCGAGCGGGAGATAGATGAGCAGTTCTTC	CASSPDPGQGSEREIDEQFF
TRBV4-2	few	TRBJ2-3	NA	TGTGCCAGCAGCCAAGATAGGACAGATACGCAGTATTTT	CASSQDRTDTQYF
TRBV4-3	few	TRBJ2-6	NA	TGCGCCAGCAGCCATCTCGGGGATGGGGCCAACGTCCTGACTTTC	CASSHLGDGANVLTF
TRBV29-1	few	TRBJ2-1	NA	TGCAGCGTTGTGGCGGGAATAGGCAATGAGCAGTTCTTC	CSVVAGIGNEQFF
TRBV15	NA	TRBJ2-7	NA	TGTGCCACCAGCAGAGGCGGGGAGTTTTGGGACGAGCAGTACTTC	CATSRGGEFWDEQYF
TRBV11-2	NA	TRBJ2-1	NA	TGTGCCACCATTGGCGGGGTGGGCAATGAGCAGTTCTTC	CATIGGVGNEQFF
TRBV15	medium-sized	TRBJ2-1	TRBD2	TGTGCCACCAGCAGAGATCGGATGGCGGGAGGGATCAATGAGCAGTTCTTC	CATSRDRMAGGINEQFF
TRBV5-4	NA	TRBJ2-7	TRBD1	TGTGCCAGCAGGCCCGGGACAGGGGGCGAGCAGTACTTC	CASRPGTGGEQYF
TRBV29-1	NA	TRBJ2-2	NA	TGCAGCGTGGTGACAGCGAACACCGGGGAGCTGTTTTTT	CSVVTANTGELFF
TRBV7-9	NA	TRBJ2-1	NA	TGTGCCAGCAGCTTAGGAGGGGAGGACCACAATGAGCAGTTCTTC	CASSLGGEDHNEQFF
TRBV19	few	TRBJ2-1	NA	TGTGCCAGTAGTTGGGGGACCTACAATGAGCAGTTCTTC	CASSWGTYNEQFF
TRBV6-5	NA	TRBJ2-1	NA	TGTGCCAGCAGTCCCAGGAGTGGGTACAATGAGCAGTTCTTC	CASSPRSGYNEQFF
TRBV4-1	NA	TRBJ1-1	NA	TGCGCCAGCAGCTATCGGACCGTAATGAACACTGAAGCTTTCTTT	CASSYRTVMNTEAFF
TRBV7-2	few	TRBJ2-3	NA	TGTGCCAGCAGCTCCCAGGGAAATACGCAGTATTTT	CASSSQGNTQYF
TRBV9	NA	TRBJ2-2	TRBD1	TGTGCCAGCAGCCTACAGGGGTTCGACACCGGGGAGCTGTTTTTT	CASSLQGFDTGELFF
TRBV19	NA	TRBJ2-7	NA	TGTGCCAGTAGTATATACGGGAGCGACTACGAGCAGTACTTC	CASSIYGSDYEQYF
TRBV7-9	few	TRBJ1-2	NA	TGTGCCAGCAGCTTAACTGGGGGCCATGGCTACACCTTC	CASSLTGGHGYTF
TRBV28	large	TRBJ1-5	NA	TGTGCCAGCAGTTTATCGTGGGAGAATCAGCCCCAGCATTTT	CASSLSWENQPQHF
TRBV27	few	TRBJ2-7	NA	TGTGCCACCCGGGACCGCGACTCCTACGAGCAGTACTTC	CATRDRDSYEQYF
TRBV15	NA	TRBJ2-1	NA	TGTGCCACCAGCAGAGAAGGAGGGGCATATTCTGAGCAGTTCTTC	CATSREGGAYSEQFF
TRBV6-1	NA	TRBJ2-5	TRBD1	TGTGCCAGCAGTGAGGGACAGGGTTCGGAGACCCAGTACTTC	CASSEGQGSETQYF
TRBV4-3	NA	TRBJ1-2	NA	TGCGCCAGCAGCCAGTTCCGGTCCGGGAGGGATGGCTACACCTTC	CASSQFRSGRDGYTF
TRBV19	NA	TRBJ2-7	NA	TGTGCCAGTAGTATTGAAACAGGCCACGAGCAGTACTTC	CASSIETGHEQYF
TRBV4-3	NA	TRBJ1-4	NA	TGCGCCAGCAGCCAAGGGGAGTGGAATGAAAAACTGTTTTTT	CASSQGEWNEKLFF
TRBV2	many	TRBJ1-4	NA	TGTGCCAGCAGCCAAAGGGAGATCCCCACTAATGAAAAACTGTTTTTT	CASSQREIPTNEKLFF
TRBV29-1	NA	TRBJ1-3	TRBD1	TGCAGCGTTGGGGACAGGTACTCTGGAAACACCATATATTTT	CSVGDRYSGNTIYF
TRBV28	NA	TRBJ1-1	NA	TGTGCCAGCAGCCTTATCGGGGGGGGCACTGAAGCTTTCTTT	CASSLIGGGTEAFF
TRBV27	NA	TRBJ2-3	NA	TGTGCCAGCTGCCAGGCGGGGCCGAGCACAGATACGCAGTATTTT	CASCQAGPSTDTQYF
TRBV7-2	NA	TRBJ2-1	TRBD1	TGTGCCAGCAGCCGGACCGGGACAGGGCCTGGTGAGCAGTTCTTC	CASSRTGTGPGEQFF
TRBV19	NA	TRBJ2-1	TRBD2	TGTGCCAGTAACCCGCTAGCGGGAGGGGGGAATGAGCAGTTCTTC	CASNPLAGGGNEQFF
TRBV19	NA	TRBJ2-3	NA	TGTGCCAGTAGGGGTCACCGGGACAGCACAGATACGCAGTATTTT	CASRGHRDSTDTQYF
TRBV27	NA	TRBJ2-1	NA	TGTGCCAGCAGTTTACGAAGAGCCCATGAGCAGTTCTTC	CASSLRRAHEQFF
TRBV19	NA	TRBJ2-4	NA	TGTGCCAGTAGTATAGGGGGGCATCGGGCCAAAAACATTCAGTACTTC	CASSIGGHRAKNIQYF
TRBV5-1	NA	TRBJ2-1	TRBD2	TGCGCCAGCAGCTCGGGACTAGCGGGAGGTAATGAGCAGTTCTTC	CASSSGLAGGNEQFF
TRBV14	NA	TRBJ1-1	TRBD1	TGTGCCAGCAGCCCAATGACAGGGTCTGAAGCTTTCTTT	CASSPMTGSEAFF
TRBV4-1	many	TRBJ1-1	TRBD1	TGCGCCAGCAGCCAGGATACAGGGGTGAACACTGAAGCTTTCTTT	CASSQDTGVNTEAFF
TRBV6-4	few	TRBJ2-1	NA	TGTGCCAGCAGTGACGATAGTAGCGGCCTATACAATGAGCAGTTCTTC	CASSDDSSGLYNEQFF
TRBV27	NA	TRBJ1-4	TRBD1	TGTGCCAGCAGTTTATCGCAGGGGGCTGGAGAAAAACTGTTTTTT	CASSLSQGAGEKLFF
TRBV7-9	NA	TRBJ2-1	NA	TGTGCCAGCAGCACCCAGGTGTCCGAATACAATGAGCAGTTCTTC	CASSTQVSEYNEQFF
TRBV15	once	TRBJ2-1	TRBD2	TGTGCCACCAGCGCCGGGACTAGGGCCGTCAATGAGCAGTTCTTC	CATSAGTRAVNEQFF
TRBV27	few	TRBJ1-2	NA	TGTGCCAGCAGTGTACTTACCGATCCTATTAGCTACACCTTC	CASSVLTDPISYTF